This T cell receptor beta chain was recorded in a study of cytomegalovirus exposure and HLA in healthy donors. On the study more broadly: In a previous analysis, 100 million to 140 million unique TCR beta sequences were found from 150 million to 200 million T cells.

The V gene end was trimmed by 1 base and the J gene end by 5 bases; junction bases not matched to a gene: 5. From germline, CDR1 is SEHNR and CDR2 FQNEAQ (reference sequence). There are 14 residues in the CDR3. Primers: 60 Vbeta forward and 13 Jbeta reverse. Methods used by the authors: It was a later analysis that counted about 80 million unique TCR beta chains, of which approximately 11 million were shared. The assay was immunoSEQ multiplex PCR, and TCRdb's table has in-frame clones only and misses some. Clone size and the V and J calls come from that table; the DNA yielded D and trimming. The repertoire holds 110,000 or so clones, roughly 80% seen once, with about 5% in the top ten.

This clonotype was sampled from a young woman in good health and CMV-seropositive. This chain links TRBV7-9 with TRBJ2-7, with 7 bases aligning to TRBD2. The sequenced sample was PBMCs. CDR3 sequence: CASSLVAGANEQYF. The CDR3 bases are TGTGCCAGCAGCTTAGTTGCGGGAGCCAACGAGCAGTACTTC.